This TCR beta chain was observed in a study of cytomegalovirus exposure and HLA in healthy donors. Overall study: Findings of an earlier analysis included some 120 million unique TCR beta sequences from roughly 190 million T cells.

Germline V gene data show CDR1 as SGHVS and CDR2 as FQNEAQ. Trimming left V 5 bases short and J 2 bases short, with 12 bases between. The CDR3 length is 14 residues. The PCR contained 60 Vbeta and 13 Jbeta primers. TCRdb's copy holds only in-frame clones and misses some; the assay was immunoSEQ multiplex PCR. The sample lists roughly 120,000 clones, roughly 82% occurring once. This clonotype originated in a male donor in good health and CMV-seropositive. The source material was PBMCs. The chain couples TRBV7-8 to TRBJ1-1; TRBD1 is a possible D gene (5 bases). CDR3 residues: CASSPRGGNTEAFF. In DNA, the CDR3 is TGTGCCAGCAGCCCTCGGGGGGGTAACACTGAAGCTTTCTTT.